The 14 T cell receptor beta chains below come from one sample, sequenced in a study of T cell responses to AZD1222 COVID-19 vaccine. Assay used: immunoSEQ multiplex PCR; TCRdb lists only in-frame clones, some missing. The sample lists roughly 86,000 clones, more than 80% occurring once. The source material was peripheral blood, sampled on day 0 of AZD1222 vaccination. These receptors came from an adult in good health.

The genes are TRBV5-3 and TRBJ2-7, with 7 bases aligning to TRBD1. TRBV5-3 counts as an open reading frame of uncertain function. J was trimmed by 2 bases and V by 0 bases; bases with no gene match: 2. The CDR3 length is 14 residues. The CDR3 region has the DNA TGTGCCAGAAGCTTGGACAGGGGCGCCTACGAGCAGTACTTC. Translated: CARSLDRGAYEQYF.

The gene calls are TRBV28 and TRBJ1-2, with a tentative D call TRBD1 (6 bases). The CDR3 spans 15 residues. V was clipped by 8 bases and J by 8 bases, with 24 bases between them. Germline lookup yields CDR1 MDHEN and CDR2 SYDVKM. The CDR3 protein is CASEHGAGAGRGYTF. In DNA form, the CDR3 reads TGTGCCAGCGAGCACGGTGCGGGGGCCGGTCGGGGCTACACCTTC.

The rearrangement uses TRBV14 and TRBJ2-5, with TRBD1 matching over 7 bases. Germline-derived CDR1 and CDR2 are SGHDN and FVKESK. The V and J ends lost 3 bases and 2 bases, in that order; junction bases with no gene match: 12. CDR3 length: 17 amino acids. CDR3 bases: TGTGCCAGCAGCCATCCTTGGGGGACAGACAAGCAAGAGACCCAGTACTTC. Encoded protein: CASSHPWGTDKQETQYF.

This clone has a handful of counts. This chain connects TRBV4-3 to TRBJ2-1; D not resolved. The CDR3 has 12 amino acids. The V gene lost 4 bases and the J gene lost 9 bases, with 10 bases spanning the gap. Germline V gene sequence: CDR1 LGHNA, CDR2 YSLEER. CDR3 sequence (DNA): TGCGCCAGCAGCCTAGCTGGCACTGAGCAGTTCTTC. This encodes CASSLAGTEQFF.

This clone has just one count. The chain combines TRBV6-5 with TRBJ2-5, with D perhaps matching TRBD1 or TRBD2 (6 bases each). V shed 2 bases and J shed 5 bases, with 15 bases lying between them. The CDR3 extends over 15 amino acids. Germline values: CDR1 MNHEY, CDR2 SVGAGI. CDR3 DNA: TGTGCCAGCAGTTACGGGGGGCGAAGGTTGGAGACCCAGTACTTC. Translating gives CASSYGGRRLETQYF.

The chain has TRBV11-1 and TRBJ2-7; 7 nucleotides align to TRBD1. Germline V gives CDR1 SGHAT, CDR2 FQDESV (reference sequence). The CDR3 has 13 amino acids. V shed 4 bases and J 3 bases; nucleotides not matched to a gene: 3. The CDR3 loop reads CASSSNRGYEQYF. The CDR3 DNA follows: TGTGCCAGCAGCTCCAACAGGGGCTACGAGCAGTACTTC.

The chain has TRBV5-5 and TRBJ2-5; D gene uncertain. Germline values: CDR1 SGHKS, CDR2 YYEKEE (reference sequence). The CDR3 covers 13 residues. The V and J ends lost 0 bases and 5 bases respectively, with 8 bases between them. CDR3 amino acids: CASSLANVETQYF. The CDR3 DNA sequence: TGTGCCAGCAGCTTGGCCAATGTGGAGACCCAGTACTTC.

The V and J genes are TRBV19 and TRBJ1-2; tentatively, D is TRBD1 (6 bases). Germline loops: CDR1 LNHDA, CDR2 SQIVND (reference sequence). This CDR3 contains 15 residues. V was clipped by 4 bases and J by 1 base, with 13 bases between them. CDR3 sequence (DNA): TGTGCCAGTAGTACCGAACAGGGAGGTAACTATGGCTACACCTTC. This sequence encodes CASSTEQGGNYGYTF.

This chain joins TRBV5-1 and TRBJ2-7; TRBD1 agrees at 9 bases. There are 16 residues in the CDR3. Germline values: CDR1 SGHRS, CDR2 YFSETQ. V was clipped by 5 bases and J by 0 bases; unmatched bases: 9. The CDR3 sequence: CASRSHGQGPSYEQYF. The CDR3 coding sequence is TGCGCCAGCAGATCTCATGGACAGGGGCCCTCCTACGAGCAGTACTTC.

The chain recombines TRBV29-1 with TRBJ2-5; no firm D call. The CDR3 has 13 residues. The ends were cut back, 4 bases at V and 0 bases at J, with 9 bases in the middle. Per germline, CDR1 SQVTM and CDR2 ANQGSEA. The CDR3 DNA reads as TGCAGCGTTGTAAGGACCCACCAAGAGACCCAGTACTTC. It specifies CSVVRTHQETQYF.

This clone has at least ten counts. V and J are TRBV5-1 and TRBJ2-1; 12 bases agree with TRBD2. This CDR3 region has 22 residues. The germline CDR1 and CDR2 sequences are SGHRS and YFSETQ. After removal of 0 bases from V and 1 base from J, the junction contained 17 bases not matched to a gene. This CDR3 reads CASSLGRKLAGGSPGSYNEQFF. The DNA of the CDR3 is TGCGCCAGCAGCTTGGGACGAAAACTAGCGGGAGGATCCCCGGGGTCCTACAATGAGCAGTTCTTC.

Here the CDR3 DNA reads TGTGCCAGCAGTCCCGGACAGGCTGGTGGCTACACCTTC. It encodes CASSPGQAGGYTF. V gene TRBV2 combines with J gene TRBJ1-2; 7 nucleotides agree with TRBD1. After removal of 5 bases from V and 7 bases from J, the junction contained 7 bases not matched to a gene. This CDR3 has 13 residues. Germline CDR1 and CDR2: SNHLY and FYNNEI.

This clone was picked up one time. The chain employs TRBV10-3 and TRBJ2-7; D is unclear. CDR1 and CDR2 (germline): ENHRY, SYGVKD. Trimming took off 9 bases at V and 2 bases at J, with 17 bases between the two ends. The CDR3 length is 14 residues. The CDR3 protein is CAIKDPGAAYEQYF. The CDR3 nucleotides read TGTGCCATTAAAGACCCAGGCGCAGCCTACGAGCAGTACTTC.

Notes on this clone: Other nucleotide sequences in the sample specify the same CDR3. The chain employs TRBV12-3 or TRBV12-4 and TRBJ2-1; D not certain. The CDR3 totals 12 residues. V gave up 2 bases and J gave up 12 bases, with 11 bases separating them. The CDR3 sequence: CASSLMVSRQFF. DNA of the CDR3: TGTGCCAGCAGTTTAATGGTGTCTAGGCAGTTCTTC.